The clone carrying this T cell receptor (beta chain) has only a few counts. J gave up 2 bases and V 6 bases, and 7 bases lay outside the gene matches. CDR1 is SNHLY and CDR2 is FYNNEI in the germline V gene. The CDR3 is 15 residues long. The TCRbeta library was prepared with unique molecular identifiers. One entry per CDR3 protein results from TCRdb running MiXCR on the PCR reads. The sample lists around 370,000 distinct CDR3 sequences, 10% to 13% occurring once. The data were taken from a study of T-cell reconstitution after alpha-beta-depleted transplantation in children. This material consisted of PBMCs from the stem cell graft donor, taken from the stem cell graft. V gene TRBV2 combines with J gene TRBJ2-3; TRBD1 matches 8 bases. This clonotype was sampled from a human donor who donated a stem cell graft to a child with acute lymphoblastic leukemia. CDR3: CASRTDRVPTDTQYF. The CDR3 DNA sequence: TGTGCCAGCAGGACGGACAGGGTACCCACAGATACGCAGTATTTT.